The present T cell receptor (beta chain) was sequenced within a study of CD8 T cells in Susac syndrome (dated by TCRdb to the late 2010s). For the wider study: Repertoire sequencing was used to test whether CD8+ T cell activation and differentiation in Susac syndrome was antigen driven.

A distance of 4 bases separates the germline ends of V and J, which lose 0 bases and 4 bases respectively. CDR1 LNHNV and CDR2 YYDKDF were looked up in the germline V gene (reference sequence). The CDR3 goes from the cysteine to the phenylalanine over 13 residues. CDR3 DNA is the only sequence kept; it has 39 bases, read in frame from the first base. RNA was extracted using the RNeasy kit, and roughly 0.45 to 1 microgram was reverse transcribed with random hexamers. The immunoSEQ multiplex PCR assay, which covers 54 Vbeta and 13 Jbeta segments, was used to amplify TCR beta CDR3 regions. PCR amplification bias was corrected using a synthetic template baseline for primer optimization and computational correction. The source study handled its data this way. Only productive sequences were kept, with reads annotated to V, D and J genes according to IMGT and analyzed in immunoSEQ Analyzer. Clonality was computed as one minus Shannon entropy normalized by log2 of the number of productive unique sequences. For each patient and control, public and private clones were evaluated within the 100 most prevalent clones. Susac-specific clones were defined as absent from healthy and MS cohorts, 850 to 1,300 published viral clones and other ImmuneACCESS disease sequences. TCRdb ran its own pipeline on the public reads, namely fastp trimming at Q25 and MiXCR clone calling, and kept in-frame beta chains. Identical CDR3 protein sequences are pooled into one entry, listed with their most common genes and DNA. TCRdb, not the original authors, processed these V and J calls. The sample table holds 160,000 or so distinct CDR3 sequences, of which roughly 94% were seen once. The ten largest clones take up 0.09% to 0.1% of the sample.

High-throughput TCR beta sequencing profiled peripheral blood CD8+ and CD4+ T cells from healthy donors, Susac syndrome patients and multiple sclerosis patients. Treatment-naive patients with stable or active relapsing-remitting disease fulfilling revised McDonald criteria were used as multiple sclerosis controls. Bulk CD8+ and CD4+ T cells were purified by magnetic negative isolation, whereas CD8+ TEMRA cells were enriched by FACS. Blood was drawn into EDTA tubes, processed within 24 hours, and PBMCs were isolated by density gradient centrifugation. PBMCs intended for TCR sequencing were cryopreserved in liquid nitrogen and were subsequently thawed in a 37 degrees C water bath. Purity of sorted or isolated CD4+, CD8+ and CD8+ TEMRA cells was at least 90%. Overall results and qualifications from the work: The TCR sequencing and HLA analysis was acknowledged to have included a relatively small number of individuals.

Notes on this clonotype: The target of this receptor is not known. Base-call qualities are not available, and no considerably larger clone is one nucleotide away.

The material sequenced was CD4+ T cells from PBMCs. The TCR comes from a human donor with multiple sclerosis. The sequence joins TRBV15 to TRBJ1-5, with no D gene named confidently. The DNA sequence is given as TGTGCCACCAGCAGAGATGTGAATCAGCCCCAGCATTTT. Translated, it gives CATSRDVNQPQHF.